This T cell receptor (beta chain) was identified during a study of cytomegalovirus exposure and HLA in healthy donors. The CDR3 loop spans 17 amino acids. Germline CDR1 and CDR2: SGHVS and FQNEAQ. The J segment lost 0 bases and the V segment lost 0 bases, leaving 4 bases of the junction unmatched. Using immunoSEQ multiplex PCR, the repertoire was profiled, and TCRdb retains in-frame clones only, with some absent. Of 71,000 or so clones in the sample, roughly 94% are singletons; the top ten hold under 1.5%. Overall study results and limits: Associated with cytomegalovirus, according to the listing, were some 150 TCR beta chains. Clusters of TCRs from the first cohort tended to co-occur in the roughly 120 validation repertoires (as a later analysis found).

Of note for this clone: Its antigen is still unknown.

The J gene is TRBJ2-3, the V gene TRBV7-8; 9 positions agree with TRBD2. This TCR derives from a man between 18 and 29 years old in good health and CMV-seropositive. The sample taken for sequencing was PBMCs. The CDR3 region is CASSLAVAGASTDTQYF. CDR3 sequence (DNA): TGTGCCAGCAGCTTAGCCGTAGCGGGGGCTAGCACAGATACGCAGTATTTT.